Following are 17 T cell receptor beta chains from one sample sequenced in a study of cytomegalovirus exposure and HLA in healthy donors. PCR amplification relied on 60 Vbeta primers (plus 13 Jbeta primers). This table comes from immunoSEQ multiplex PCR, and its TCRdb copy is limited to in-frame clones, with some not included. Here the sample spans about 140,000 clones, roughly 74% being singletons. The sequencing input was PBMCs. The receptor source for this set is a man in his forties in good health and CMV-seronegative.

The chain combines TRBV28 with TRBJ1-5, with a tentative D call TRBD1 (5 bases). The CDR3 loop spans 17 amino acids. CDR1 and CDR2 (germline): MDHEN, SYDVKM. V dropped 5 bases and J dropped 5 bases, with 22 bases sitting between them. This CDR3 reads CASSTWDLQEGYQPQHF. The DNA for the CDR3 is TGTGCCAGCAGTACTTGGGACTTACAGGAGGGGTATCAGCCCCAGCATTTT.

This clone was recorded once. The rearrangement joins TRBV6-1 to TRBJ1-3; D is undetermined. Deletions cut 0 bases from V and 0 bases from J, with 12 bases between. Germline V gene data show CDR1 as MNHNS and CDR2 as SASEGT. The CDR3 consists of 17 residues. The CDR3: CASSEAPAGVSGNTIYF. The DNA of the CDR3 is TGTGCCAGCAGTGAAGCACCGGCAGGCGTCTCTGGAAACACCATATATTTT.

The chain has TRBV6-1 and TRBJ2-2, with a weak D call TRBD1 (5 bases). Germline assignment: CDR1 MNHNS and CDR2 SASEGT. The CDR3 runs to 15 residues. V shed 0 bases and J shed 5 bases, with 10 bases lying between them. The CDR3, as DNA: TGTGCCAGCAGTGAAGCCCACAGGATGACCGGGGAGCTGTTTTTT. Protein product: CASSEAHRMTGELFF.

The gene calls are TRBV27 and TRBJ1-5; tentatively, D is TRBD1 (5 bases). Germline CDR1 MNHEY, CDR2 SMNVEV (reference sequence). Trimming cost V 1 base and J 5 bases, with 9 bases left between them. The CDR3 is made up of 14 amino acids. The DNA for the CDR3 is TGTGCCAGCAGTTTATTGGGGGAGGATCAGCCCCAGCATTTT. Its protein is CASSLLGEDQPQHF.

The chain joins TRBV9 to TRBJ1-2; D ambiguous. Germline CDR1 and CDR2: SGDLS and YYNGEE. The germline V and J ends were trimmed by 3 bases and 1 base, with 16 bases remaining between them. This CDR3 is 16 amino acids long. The CDR3 region has the DNA TGTGCCAGCAGCGCCGTGAGGGCGAGGCATAACTATGGCTACACCTTC. Encoded protein: CASSAVRARHNYGYTF.

This chain joins TRBV6-1 and TRBJ2-1; possible D gene TRBD1, 7 bases. Germline CDR1 MNHNS, CDR2 SASEGT. V lost 2 bases and J 8 bases, leaving 19 bases between the germline ends. This CDR3 spans 16 amino acids. The DNA of the CDR3 is TGTGCCAGCAGTGAAAGCGGCCCAGGGGGGCTGCATGAGCAGTTCTTC. As protein: CASSESGPGGLHEQFF.

The gene calls are TRBV7-8 and TRBJ2-1; D remains ambiguous. There are 14 residues in the CDR3. V was shortened by 0 bases and J by 5 bases, with 8 bases between the two germline ends. Germline CDR1 and CDR2: SGHVS and FQNEAQ. The CDR3 DNA sequence: TGTGCCAGCAGCTTAGCGCTCACAGACAATGAGCAGTTCTTC. Translated, it gives CASSLALTDNEQFF.

This clone was observed a handful of times. CDR3 loop: CASSLESLTQYF. CDR3 in DNA: TGTGCCAGCAGCTTAGAGTCCCTCACGCAGTATTTT. The rearrangement uses TRBV11-2 and TRBJ2-3; D gene ambiguous. Germline assignment: CDR1 SGHAT and CDR2 FQNNGV. The CDR3 is 12 residues long. The V end lost 0 bases, the J end lost 9 bases, and 7 bases lay between the germline ends. The entire variable domain, with the rest obtained from reference TRBV11-2 and TRBJ2-3, is as follows: EAGVAQSPRYKIIEKRQSVAFWCNPISGHATLYWYQQILGQGPKLLIQFQNNGVVDDSQLPKDRFSAERLKGVDSTLKIQPAKLEDSAVYLCASSLESLTQYFGPGTRLTVL.

The chain carries TRBV7-9 and TRBJ1-2; possible D gene TRBD1, 5 bases. Per germline, CDR1 SEHNR and CDR2 FQNEAQ (reference sequence). There are 16 residues in the CDR3. Deletions cut 0 bases from V and 0 bases from J, with 11 bases between. DNA of the CDR3: TGTGCCAGCAGCTTAGCCCCGGACATCCCTAACTATGGCTACACCTTC. Translated, it gives CASSLAPDIPNYGYTF.

This chain links TRBV27 with TRBJ2-7, with D possibly being TRBD1 (5 bases). There are 16 residues in the CDR3. Trimming pared 5 bases from V and 2 bases from J, leaving 19 bases between. The germline V gene encodes CDR1 MNHEY and CDR2 SMNVEV (reference sequence). CDR3 bases: TGTGCCAGCAGTCCACAGACAGTGCAAGGAACCTACGAGCAGTACTTC. Translating it yields CASSPQTVQGTYEQYF.

V usage is TRBV9 and J usage is TRBJ2-3, with a possible D match to TRBD2 (8 bases). V shed 6 bases and J shed 6 bases, with 23 bases lying between them. In germline, CDR1 is SGDLS, CDR2 YYNGEE. This CDR3 has 16 amino acids. The CDR3 loop reads CASTLGDSGGGDTQYF. DNA for the CDR3: TGTGCCAGCACCCTGGGGGACAGCGGGGGAGGGGATACGCAGTATTTT. Complete variable domain (other parts from reference TRBV9 and TRBJ2-3): DSGVTQTPKHLITATGQRVTLRCSPRSGDLSVYWYQQSLDQGLQFLIQYYNGEERAKGNILERFSAQQFPDLHSELNLSSLELGDSALYFCASTLGDSGGGDTQYFGPGTRLTVL.

The J gene is TRBJ1-1, the V gene TRBV19; no reliable D call. CDR3 length: 15 residues. Trimming shortened V by 3 bases and J by 1 base, and 12 bases separated the two germline ends. The germline gives CDR1 LNHDA, CDR2 SQIVND (reference sequence). The CDR3 coding sequence is TGTGCCAGTAGTATTTTGCCAGGTGGGAACACTGAAGCTTTCTTT. The encoded protein is CASSILPGGNTEAFF.

The gene calls are TRBV6-5 and TRBJ2-1; 11 bases fit TRBD2. Germline-derived CDR1 and CDR2 are MNHEY and SVGAGI. Germline trimming cut 6 bases from V and 6 bases from J; bases unmatched to any gene: 7. The CDR3 contains 15 residues. The CDR3 reads CASRGVAGGRNEQFF. The CDR3 DNA is TGTGCCAGCAGGGGAGTAGCGGGGGGGCGCAATGAGCAGTTCTTC.

The chain links TRBV10-1 to TRBJ1-1, with TRBD1 matching over 9 bases. Per the germline V gene, CDR1 is WNHNN and CDR2 is SYGVQD (reference sequence). J lost 3 bases, V lost 8 bases, and 4 bases had no gene match. The CDR3 is 13 residues long. This CDR3 is CASRWDRDTEAFF. The CDR3 nucleotides read TGCGCCAGCCGCTGGGACAGGGACACTGAAGCTTTCTTT.

The V and J genes are TRBV6-1 and TRBJ1-1; 7 bases align to TRBD1. V lost 9 bases and J lost 7; bases outside the gene matches: 11. Germline values: CDR1 MNHNS, CDR2 SASEGT. The CDR3 contains 13 residues. As DNA, the CDR3 is TGTGCCAGTCGGGAGGGGGCGGGATGTGAAGCTTTCTTT. Translated: CASREGAGCEAFF.

This sequence joins TRBV9 and TRBJ1-3, with D maybe TRBD1 (5 bases). V was shortened by 0 bases and J by 0 bases, with 10 bases between the two germline ends. Germline CDR1 is SGDLS and CDR2 is YYNGEE. This CDR3 is built from 16 residues. CDR3 sequence reads: CASSVGGRTSGNTIYF. The CDR3 region has the DNA TGTGCCAGCAGCGTAGGGGGCAGGACCTCTGGAAACACCATATATTTT.

The chain uses TRBV5-5 and TRBJ2-5; D might be TRBD2 (5 bases). Trimming stripped 4 bases from V and 5 bases from J, with 15 bases between. Germline V gene data show CDR1 as SGHKS and CDR2 as YYEKEE (reference sequence). The length of the CDR3 is 14 residues. The CDR3 region has the DNA TGTGCCAGCAGCGGAGGTGGACGCGGGGAGACCCAGTACTTC. It yields the protein CASSGGGRGETQYF.